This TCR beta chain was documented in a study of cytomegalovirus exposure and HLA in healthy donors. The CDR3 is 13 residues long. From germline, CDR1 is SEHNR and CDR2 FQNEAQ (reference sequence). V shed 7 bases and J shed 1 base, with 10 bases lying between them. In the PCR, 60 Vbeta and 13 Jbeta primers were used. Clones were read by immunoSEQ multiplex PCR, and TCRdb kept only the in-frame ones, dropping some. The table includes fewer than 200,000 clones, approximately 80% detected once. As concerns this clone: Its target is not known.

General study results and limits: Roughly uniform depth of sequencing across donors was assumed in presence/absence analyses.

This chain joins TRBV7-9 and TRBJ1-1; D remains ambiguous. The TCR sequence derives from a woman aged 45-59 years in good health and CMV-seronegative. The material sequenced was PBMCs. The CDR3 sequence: CASIDSENTEAFF. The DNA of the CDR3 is TGTGCCAGCATAGACTCCGAGAACACTGAAGCTTTCTTT.